This is a list of T cell receptor beta chains from one sample in a study of shared T cell receptors in the human thymus. The repertoire was sequenced with immunoSEQ multiplex PCR; TCRdb's copy has only in-frame clones and lacks some. The table shows roughly 560,000 clones, with around 78% occurring only once. The sample was also reused in another study, on human thymus T cells.

Sequencing was performed on thymocytes. The receptors were sampled from a boy younger than two with a congenital heart defect. CDR3s include the opening cysteine and the closing phenylalanine or tryptophan. A D gene is named only where the DNA matches it firmly. Size is omitted from some rows. Given values are once, few, many or a class for expanded clones.

j_call clone_size v_call d_call cdr3_aa cdr3_nt
TRBJ1-1 - TRBV27 - CASSLRQWDSEAFF TGTGCCAGCAGTCTACGACAGTGGGACTCTGAAGCTTTCTTT
TRBJ2-3 - TRBV7-9 TRBD2 CASSGTSGTDTQYF TGTGCCAGCAGTGGGACTAGCGGCACAGATACGCAGTATTTT
TRBJ2-1 - TRBV7-2 TRBD2 CASSPRTSGNEQFF TGTGCCAGCAGCCCCAGGACTAGCGGGAATGAGCAGTTCTTC
TRBJ2-5 once TRBV7-2 - CASSPPEIQETQYF TGTGCCAGCAGCCCGCCGGAGATCCAAGAGACCCAGTACTTC
TRBJ2-3 - TRBV4-1 - CASSPSGVESDTQYF TGCGCCAGCAGCCCCTCCGGGGTAGAGTCAGATACGCAGTATTTT
TRBJ2-4 - TRBV5-4 - CASSLNSGSTDKNIQYF TGTGCCAGCAGCTTGAACTCCGGGAGTACGGACAAAAACATTCAGTACTTC
TRBJ1-2 - TRBV5-1 - CASSSKDSRGGYGYTF TGCGCCAGCAGCTCCAAGGACAGCCGGGGGGGGTATGGCTACACCTTC
TRBJ2-7 - TRBV4-3 TRBD1 CASSQHRGREQYF TGCGCCAGCAGCCAGCACAGGGGGCGCGAGCAGTACTTC
TRBJ2-1 few TRBV19 TRBD2 CASSARLAKYNEQFF TGTGCCAGTAGTGCCCGACTAGCGAAGTACAATGAGCAGTTCTTC
TRBJ2-1 - TRBV6-4 TRBD1 CASSDRDPGQGGHGANEQFF TGTGCCAGCAGTGATAGGGACCCGGGACAGGGTGGACATGGGGCCAATGAGCAGTTCTTC
TRBJ2-1 - TRBV6-5 TRBD1 CASSYGSRGGYEQFF TGTGCCAGCAGTTATGGTTCGAGAGGGGGCTATGAGCAGTTCTTC
TRBJ1-5 - TRBV5-6 - CASSRTAGDSNQPQHF TGTGCCAGCAGCCGAACGGCGGGGGATAGCAATCAGCCCCAGCATTTT
TRBJ2-3 - TRBV29-1 - CSVDRADTQYF TGCAGCGTTGACCGGGCAGATACGCAGTATTTT
TRBJ2-7 - TRBV10-3 - CAISESTMGEAYEQYF TGTGCCATCAGTGAGTCCACGATGGGGGAGGCCTACGAGCAGTACTTC
TRBJ2-6 few TRBV6-5 - CASRSKSSGANVLTF TGTGCCAGCAGGAGTAAAAGCTCTGGGGCCAACGTCCTGACTTTC
TRBJ1-1 - TRBV6-4 - CASSDSKGGVNTEAFF TGTGCCAGCAGTGACTCTAAAGGGGGAGTGAACACTGAAGCTTTCTTT
TRBJ2-7 - TRBV11-2 - CASSPDHRVGYYEQYF TGTGCCAGCAGCCCCGATCACAGGGTCGGTTACTACGAGCAGTACTTC
TRBJ1-4 - TRBV4-2 - CASSQDFRRTDEKLFF TGTGCCAGCAGCCAAGATTTTCGTAGGACAGATGAAAAACTGTTTTTT
TRBJ1-3 - TRBV5-6 - CASSLDRFNSGNTIYF TGTGCCAGCAGCTTAGACAGGTTCAACTCTGGAAACACCATATATTTT
TRBJ2-1 - TRBV11-2 TRBD2 CASSRGLAGTNEQFF TGTGCCAGCAGCAGGGGACTAGCGGGAACGAATGAGCAGTTCTTC